This T cell receptor beta chain was retrieved from a study of blood T cell repertoires in COVID-19. Study as a whole: COVID-19 samples, acute and convalescent, were from the United States, Italy and Spain. From T cells, B-cell-depleted T cells, or PBMCs came the material, which was cDNA or gDNA.

Assay: immunoSEQ multiplex PCR; the TCRdb copy retains only in-frame clones and omits some. The profile shows about 280,000 clones, roughly 85% of them singletons. The CDR3 consists of 18 residues. Germline trimming cut 4 bases from V and 4 bases from J; bases unmatched to any gene: 12. Germline CDR1 reads SEHNR; CDR2 reads FQNEAQ (reference sequence). The material sequenced was peripheral blood. The sequence came from a human donor in a cohort sampled during active COVID-19. The chain joins TRBV7-9 to TRBJ2-7, with TRBD2 matching over 14 bases. The CDR3 sequence: CASSSPTSGRAYGYEQYF. The CDR3 DNA reads TGTGCCAGCAGCTCACCGACTAGCGGGAGGGCCTATGGTTACGAGCAGTACTTC.